This record concerns one T cell receptor beta chain sequence. Its antigen is unknown. The CDR3 spans 15 residues. Germline CDR1 MDHEN, CDR2 SYDVKM. Trimming took off 6 bases at V and 5 bases at J, with 17 bases between the two ends. The record originates from a study of T cell responses to AZD1222 COVID-19 vaccine. Study-wide results and caveats: The breadth and depth of Spike-specific TCRs increased once two AZD1222 doses had been given. The study sampled repertoires only after the peak T cell response.

Data came from immunoSEQ multiplex PCR; TCRdb stores just in-frame clones and leaves some out. The sample lists 120,000 to 150,000 clones; about 91% were seen once. This clonotype originated in an adult in good health. The material was peripheral blood, obtained on day 0 of AZD1222 vaccination. The chain carries TRBV28 and TRBJ1-5, with D possibly being TRBD1 (5 bases). CDR3 sequence: CASSTRQGGDQPQHF. The CDR3 DNA sequence: TGTGCCAGCAGCACCCGGCAGGGCGGGGATCAGCCCCAGCATTTT. The full variable domain, in which reference TRBV28 and TRBJ1-5 provide the parts outside the CDR3, is DVKVTQSSRYLVKRTGEKVFLECVQDMDHENMFWYRQDPGLGLRLIYFSYDVKMKEKGDIPEGYSVSREKKERFSLILESASTNQTSMYLCASSTRQGGDQPQHFGDGTRLSIL.